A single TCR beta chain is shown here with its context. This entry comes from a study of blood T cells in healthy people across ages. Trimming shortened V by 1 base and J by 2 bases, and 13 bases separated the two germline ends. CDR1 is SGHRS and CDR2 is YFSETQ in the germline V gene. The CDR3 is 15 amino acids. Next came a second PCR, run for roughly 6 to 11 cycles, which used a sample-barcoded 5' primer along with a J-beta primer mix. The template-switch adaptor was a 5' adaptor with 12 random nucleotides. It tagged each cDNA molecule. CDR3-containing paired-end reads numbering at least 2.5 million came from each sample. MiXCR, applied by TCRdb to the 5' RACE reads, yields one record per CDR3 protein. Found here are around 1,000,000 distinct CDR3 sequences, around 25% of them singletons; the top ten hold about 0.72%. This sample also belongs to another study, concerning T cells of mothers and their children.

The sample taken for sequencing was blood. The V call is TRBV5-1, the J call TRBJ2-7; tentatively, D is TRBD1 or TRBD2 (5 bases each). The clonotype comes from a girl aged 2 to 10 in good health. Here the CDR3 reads CASSLFFGATYEQYF. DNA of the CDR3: TGCGCCAGCAGCTTGTTTTTCGGGGCGACCTACGAGCAGTACTTC. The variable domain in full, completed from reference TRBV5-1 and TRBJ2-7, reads KAGVTQTPRYLIKTRGQQVTLSCSPISGHRSVSWYQQTPGQGLQFLFEYFSETQRNKGNFPGRFSGRQFSNSRSEMNVSTLELGDSALYLCASSLFFGATYEQYFGPGTRLTVT.